A selection of T cell receptor beta chains follows, all from one sample in a study of metastatic and nonmetastatic thyroid tumors. TCRdb re-clonotyped the PCR reads through MiXCR. Among 35,000 to 40,000 clones listed, roughly a sixth were seen once. Sequenced input: tumor tissue. Receptors were obtained from a female donor with papillary thyroid cancer or a benign thyroid nodule (not recorded which). Some clones in this sample may be carry-over from other donors' samples. The CDR3 runs from the conserved cysteine through the conserved F or W. The D gene is left open where the match is weak. Clone size, where shown, is once, few, many, or a class for clones that have expanded.

d_gene	j_gene	abundance	v_gene	CDR3nt	CDR3aa
TRBD2	TRBJ2-1	many	TRBV29-1	TGCAGCGTTGACCGATCCCGGGGCAGCGGGGCGGAGTATGAGCAGTTCTTC	CSVDRSRGSGAEYEQFF
-	TRBJ1-2	many	TRBV4-3	TGCGCCAGCAGCCAAGATTTGCGTGGCAGCCGTGGCTACACCTTC	CASSQDLRGSRGYTF
-	TRBJ1-3	medium-sized	TRBV6-1	TGTGCCAGCAGTGAAGCGTGGGTAGAATTTGGAAACACCATATATTTT	CASSEAWVEFGNTIYF
-	TRBJ2-1	many	TRBV7-3	TGTGCCAGCAGCTTAACTTTTGGGGTGGGGGAGCAGTTCTTC	CASSLTFGVGEQFF
-	TRBJ1-1	many	TRBV3-1	TGTGCCAGCAGCCAGGCCACAGCAGCTGCTTTCTTT	CASSQATAAAFF
-	TRBJ1-2	many	TRBV5-6	TGTGCCAGCAGCTCCTTAGACAGAGACTTTGGCTACACCTTC	CASSSLDRDFGYTF
-	TRBJ2-1	many	TRBV11-2	TGTGCCAGCAGCTTTATTCGCGGTCCCTACAATGAGCAGTTCTTC	CASSFIRGPYNEQFF
-	TRBJ1-2	many	TRBV7-3	TGTGCCAGCAGCCACAGGACCCCTAACTATGGCTACACCTTC	CASSHRTPNYGYTF
TRBD1	TRBJ2-1	once	TRBV7-3	TGTGCCAGCACTGTGACAGGGGTCTGTGAGCAGTTCTTC	CASTVTGVCEQFF
TRBD1	TRBJ1-2	-	TRBV2	TGTGCCAGCATTGCCTACAGGGGGCGGTATGGCTACACCTTC	CASIAYRGRYGYTF
TRBD1	TRBJ2-3	many	TRBV28	TGTGCCAGCAGCCTCGGGACAGATCAAGATACGCAGTATTTT	CASSLGTDQDTQYF
-	TRBJ2-7	many	TRBV27	TGTGCCAGCAGTCCCAGCGGGCCCTACGAGCAGTACTTC	CASSPSGPYEQYF
TRBD1	TRBJ1-5	many	TRBV7-2	TGTGCCAGCAGCTCAGGGGGGCTCGTCCAACCCCAGCATTTT	CASSSGGLVQPQHF
-	TRBJ1-2	few	TRBV19	TGTGCCAGTAGAAGTGTAGGGTTTTATGGCTACACCTTC	CASRSVGFYGYTF
TRBD1	TRBJ1-1	many	TRBV20-1	TGCAGTGCTAGGGATCTGGACAGGGGGCTGTTCACTGAAGCTTTCTTT	CSARDLDRGLFTEAFF
-	TRBJ1-6	many	TRBV19	TGTGCCAGTAGTGCCCCCGACGGGTACCTTCCGAGGTCACCCCTCCACTTT	CASSAPDGYLPRSPLHF
-	TRBJ2-1	many	TRBV14	TGTGCCAGCAGCCAGGGGACCGGGTCAAACAATGAGCAGTTCTTC	CASSQGTGSNNEQFF
-	TRBJ2-3	many	TRBV18	TGTGCCAGCTCACCACCGGGGGCTCGAGGGAGCACAGATACGCAGTATTTT	CASSPPGARGSTDTQYF
-	TRBJ2-6	many	TRBV5-1	TGCGCCAGCAGCGCGCCCGGGACACCAAAGACAGGGGCCAACGTCCTGACTTTC	CASSAPGTPKTGANVLTF
-	TRBJ1-2	many	TRBV30	TGTGCCTGGAGTGTGGCCGGGATTTATGGCTACACCTTC	CAWSVAGIYGYTF
-	TRBJ1-6	many	TRBV10-3	TGTGCCATCAGTGTAACGGACTCTAATTCACCCCTCCACTTT	CAISVTDSNSPLHF